Sequencing of this T cell receptor (beta chain) was carried out in a study of blood T cell repertoires in COVID-19. On the study more broadly: Acute and convalescent COVID-19 specimens originated in the United States, Italy and Spain. From T cells, B-cell-depleted T cells, or PBMCs came the material, which was cDNA or gDNA.

Germline trimming cut 0 bases from V and 5 bases from J; bases unmatched to any gene: 9. Germline loops: CDR1 SGHTA, CDR2 FQGNSA. The CDR3 has 16 amino acids. Authors' data handling: From reference gene primer amplification, estimates of nucleated cell counts were derived. Libraries were prepared by immunoSEQ multiplex PCR; TCRdb keeps only in-frame clonotypes and omits some of them. V, J and clone size reflect that table, while D and trimming were determined from the DNA. The table includes about 200,000 clones, 80% to 90% detected once. The sequence derives from a man aged 25-45 years who had recovered from COVID-19. The sequenced material came from peripheral blood. The J gene is TRBJ2-5, the V gene TRBV7-2; 7 bases map to TRBD2. CDR3 DNA sequence: TGTGCCAGCAGCTTAGCGCCGACTAGCATTAGGGAGACCCAGTACTTC. Translated: CASSLAPTSIRETQYF. The full variable domain, its missing parts supplied by reference TRBV7-2 and TRBJ2-5, is GAGVSQSPSNKVTEKGKDVELRCDPISGHTALYWYRQSLGQGLEFLIYFQGNSAPDKSGLPSDRFSAERTGGSVSTLTIQRTQQEDSAVYLCASSLAPTSIRETQYFGPGTRLLVL.